Listed below are T cell receptor beta chains from one sample, sequenced in a study of regulatory T cells in long-lasting Graves disease. TCRdb independently ran MiXCR on the multiplex PCR reads; one entry per CDR3 protein. The sample lists over 300,000 distinct CDR3 sequences, 15% to 17% occurring once. The sequenced sample was peripheral blood mononuclear cells (PBMCs), obtained at new diagnosis, from a patient treated with antithyroid drugs. Source of these receptors: a female donor with Graves disease. Each CDR3 is given with its conserved first and last residue. A D gene is named only where the DNA matches it firmly. Clone sizes are given selectively: once, few, many, or a class where the clone is expanded.

TRBJ2-1 TRBV15 TRBD1 many TGTGCCACCAGCAGAGATCAGGACAGGGACCCTCACAATGAGCAGTTCTTC CATSRDQDRDPHNEQFF
TRBJ2-1 TRBV7-2 TRBD1 many TGTGCCAGCAGCTTAGAGATGGGACAGGTGTATGAGCAGTTCTTC CASSLEMGQVYEQFF
TRBJ2-7 TRBV4-1 . many TGCGCCAGCAGCCAAGATCTGATTGGTGGGCAGAGAAGCTCCTACGAGCAGTACTTC CASSQDLIGGQRSSYEQYF
TRBJ2-4 TRBV12-3/TRBV12-4 . few TGTGCCAGCAGCCGAGACCCGTGGGGCATTCAGTACTTC CASSRDPWGIQYF
TRBJ2-5 TRBV12-3/TRBV12-4 . many TGTGCCAGCACCCTCGGGATAGGACAGAGCTTCTCCCAAGAGACCCAGTACTTC CASTLGIGQSFSQETQYF
TRBJ2-3 TRBV20-1 . . TGCAGTGCTAGGTGGGGAGATACGCAGTATTTT CSARWGDTQYF
TRBJ2-7 TRBV7-2 TRBD2 many TGTGCCAGCAGCTCCAAGCCCCTAGCGGTCCTAGACTCCTACGAGCAGTACTTC CASSSKPLAVLDSYEQYF
TRBJ1-4 TRBV2 TRBD1 many TGTGCCAGCACCTTGGGACAGGGCAGGGAAAAACTGTTTTTT CASTLGQGREKLFF
TRBJ2-1 TRBV7-9 . many TGTGCCAGCAGCTTATGCTCTGAGCAGTTCTTC CASSLCSEQFF
TRBJ2-1 TRBV12-3/TRBV12-4 TRBD2 . TGTGCCAGCAGTGTGACTAGCGGGGGGGCGTATGAGCAGTTCTTC CASSVTSGGAYEQFF
TRBJ1-5 TRBV2 . . TGTGCCAGCAGTGAAGTCGAAGCTTCCAGTAATCAGCCCCAGCATTTT CASSEVEASSNQPQHF
TRBJ2-7 TRBV5-1 . . TGCGCCAGCAGCCTATATACAGGGATTTCCGAGCAGTACTTC CASSLYTGISEQYF
TRBJ1-2 TRBV24-1 . many TGTGCCACCAGTGATACGAAGGGGCACTATGGCTACACCTTC CATSDTKGHYGYTF
TRBJ1-1 TRBV27 . . TGTGCCAGCAGTTTTGACGGAGACGTCGTGAACACTGAAGCTTTCTTT CASSFDGDVVNTEAFF
TRBJ2-1 TRBV15 . many TGTGCCACCAGACCTGACACCGATTCCTACAATGAGCAGTTCTTC CATRPDTDSYNEQFF
TRBJ1-2 TRBV12-3/TRBV12-4 . many TGTGCCAGCAGTTCCACGGGAAGGGGTATAGGCTACACCTTC CASSSTGRGIGYTF
TRBJ1-5 TRBV20-1 TRBD1 many TGCAGTGTGACCGGGGACAGGGGGCCCAATCAGCCCCAGCATTTT CSVTGDRGPNQPQHF
TRBJ1-2 TRBV28 . many TGTGCCAGCAGTCCGCCAACAGGGAGACTTAACTATGGCTACACCTTC CASSPPTGRLNYGYTF
TRBJ2-3 TRBV6-2/TRBV6-3 TRBD2 few TGTGCCAGCAGTGAGAACGGGGGGACCACAGATACGCAGTATTTT CASSENGGTTDTQYF
TRBJ1-1 TRBV12-3/TRBV12-4 . many TGTGCCAGCAGTTTAGCAATTGTCCAGGGATCCACTGAAGCTTTCTTT CASSLAIVQGSTEAFF
TRBJ2-2 TRBV4-3 TRBD1 few TGCGCCAGCAGCCAACCGGGACAGGCCGCCGGGGAGCTGTTTTTT CASSQPGQAAGELFF
TRBJ2-3 TRBV30 . . TGTGCCTGGGGGGTCGGATCAGATACGCAGTATTTT CAWGVGSDTQYF
TRBJ2-7 TRBV12-3/TRBV12-4 . many TGTGCCAGCAGCTTAGGACTAAGCTCCTACGAGCAGTACTTC CASSLGLSSYEQYF
TRBJ2-6 TRBV20-1 . few TGCAGTGCCCCCAGGGCTGGGGCCAACGTCCTGACTTTC CSAPRAGANVLTF
TRBJ1-1 TRBV15 . many TGTGCCACCAGTACTGACACTGAAGCTTTCTTT CATSTDTEAFF
TRBJ2-7 TRBV7-8 TRBD2 many TGTGCCAGCAGCTTAAATATAGGGCGGGAGGGCCCCTACGAGCAGTACTTC CASSLNIGREGPYEQYF
TRBJ2-2 TRBV5-1 TRBD1 . TGCGCCAGCAGCGGCTCGGGACAGGGGGCACCCCACGCCGGGGAGCTGTTTTTT CASSGSGQGAPHAGELFF
TRBJ2-7 TRBV4-2 TRBD2 many TGTGCCAGCAGCCAAGACCGACCGGGGCGGGAGGTTCCCTACGAGCAGTACTTC CASSQDRPGREVPYEQYF
TRBJ2-2 TRBV20-1 . many TGCAGTGCTAGAGATGGGGACTCGGACATCTCGAACACCGGGGAGCTGTTTTTT CSARDGDSDISNTGELFF
TRBJ2-1 TRBV20-1 TRBD2 many TGCAGTGCCGCTGGGACTAGCGGGAGGGCTAGGGATGAGCAGTTCTTC CSAAGTSGRARDEQFF
TRBJ1-5 TRBV4-2 TRBD1 . TGTGCCAGCAGCCAAGGGACAGGGATCACTCAGCCCCAGCATTTT CASSQGTGITQPQHF
TRBJ2-3 TRBV12-5 TRBD2 many TGTGCTAGTGGGGCCCGACTAGCGGATACGCAGTATTTT CASGARLADTQYF
TRBJ2-7 TRBV11-2 . many TGTGCCAGCAGCTTGTGGCAAAGCTCCTACGAGCAGTACTTC CASSLWQSSYEQYF
TRBJ2-2 TRBV7-7 TRBD2 few TGTGCCAGCGCCAAGACACTAGCGGGGGGCGTGAACACCGGGGAGCTGTTTTTT CASAKTLAGGVNTGELFF
TRBJ1-2 TRBV28 . . TGTGCCAGCAGTTTAAACCCGGGGGCGTTTGGCTACACCTTC CASSLNPGAFGYTF
TRBJ2-1 TRBV7-6 TRBD1 many TGTGCCAGCAGCCAATTTGCTGGGACAGGGAAAAATGAGCAGTTCTTC CASSQFAGTGKNEQFF
TRBJ1-2 TRBV12-3/TRBV12-4 . few TGTGCCAGCAGTTACGACAGGATTGGAGCCGATGGCTACGCCTTC CASSYDRIGADGYAF
TRBJ2-7 TRBV20-1 TRBD2 many TGCAGTGCTAGCGGGACTACTCATGACTACGAGCAGTACTTC CSASGTTHDYEQYF
TRBJ1-1 TRBV19 . few TGTGCCAGTAGTATAGTACAACTTGGTGAAGCTTTCTTT CASSIVQLGEAFF
TRBJ2-1 TRBV3-1 TRBD2 few TGTGCCAGCAGCCAAGGTTCGGGGGGATACGGTGAGCAGTTCTTC CASSQGSGGYGEQFF
TRBJ2-7 TRBV28 TRBD2 . TGTGCCAGCAGTCGAAGGACTAGCGGGCGTTACGAGCAGTACTTC CASSRRTSGRYEQYF
TRBJ1-5 TRBV18 . few TGTGCCAGCTCCCCGAGGGAGGATTCAAGCAATCAGCCCCAGCATTTT CASSPREDSSNQPQHF
TRBJ2-7 TRBV5-4 TRBD2 many TGTGCCAGCAGCGCTAGCGGGACAGTAAACGAGCAGTACTTC CASSASGTVNEQYF
TRBJ1-3 TRBV5-4 TRBD1 many TGTGCCAGCAGCTTGATGTCGGGTCCGGGACAGGGGAACACCATATATTTT CASSLMSGPGQGNTIYF
TRBJ2-1 TRBV18 . many TGTGCCAGCTCACCACCCGGACCACCCGAATACAATGAGCAGTTCTTC CASSPPGPPEYNEQFF
TRBJ2-3 TRBV5-1 . . TGTGCCAGCAGCTTAGCGCGGAGTGGCCGCCCGATCGGGCAGTATTTT CASSLARSGRPIGQYF
TRBJ2-7 TRBV7-2 . many TGTGCCAGCAGCTTAAGCGCCACCTACGAGCAGTACTTC CASSLSATYEQYF
TRBJ1-3 TRBV5-6 . . TGTGCCAGCAGCTTGTACAGGGAGGGAGAAGGCTCTGGAAACACCATATATTTT CASSLYREGEGSGNTIYF
TRBJ1-1 TRBV30 . many TGTGCCTGGAGTGTCAAGGGGGTCACTGAAGCTTTCTTT CAWSVKGVTEAFF
TRBJ2-7 TRBV7-3 TRBD2 few TGTGCCAGCAGCCCGGGACCGGGAGGCTACGAGCAGTACTTC CASSPGPGGYEQYF
TRBJ2-7 TRBV29-1 . many TGCAGCGTTGAAGATCCCGCAAACCCCCACGAGCAGTACTTC CSVEDPANPHEQYF
TRBJ1-1 TRBV28 . many TGTGCCAGCAAAGGAGGGATTCGCACTGAAGCTTTCTTT CASKGGIRTEAFF
TRBJ2-3 TRBV18 . many TGTGCCAGCTCGGGTTCGGAGGGCGATACGCAGTATTTT CASSGSEGDTQYF